These 16 T cell receptor beta chains share one sample of origin, sequenced in a study of T-cell reconstitution after alpha-beta-depleted transplantation in children. This sample's TCRbeta library carried unique molecular identifier barcodes. TCRdb re-called the PCR reads through MiXCR, storing one row per CDR3 protein. There are about 900,000 distinct CDR3 sequences in the sample; roughly 29% occur only once, and over 25% lies in the top ten. The material was PBMCs, mostly from graft donor cells, obtained 360 days after TCRalphabeta/CD19-depleted stem cell transplant. The receptor source for this set is a boy younger than two who had a stem cell transplant for SCID, so the T cells may come from the graft donor.

This clonotype was observed a handful of times. The J gene is TRBJ1-1, the V gene TRBV12-3 or TRBV12-4; D is unresolved. Trimming removed 8 bases at V and 5 bases at J, with 15 bases between. The CDR3 has 13 amino acids. The CDR3 nucleotides read TGTGCCAGCGGAGGGTTTGCTGGTACTGAAGCTTTCTTT. This encodes CASGGFAGTEAFF.

The rearrangement joins TRBV4-3 to TRBJ1-3; D unresolved. Between the trimmed V and J ends, which lost 4 bases and 0 bases, there was a span of 16 bases. The CDR3 contains 17 residues. Germline loops: CDR1 LGHNA, CDR2 YSLEER. The CDR3 DNA sequence: TGCGCCAGCAGCCCACACGAGGTGGGCCTCTCTGGAAACACCATATATTTT. Protein: CASSPHEVGLSGNTIYF.

This clonotype was picked up a small number of times. The CDR3 nucleotides read TGTGCCAGCTCAGAACGACTAGTATCAGAGACCCAGTACTTC. It codes for CASSERLVSETQYF. The chain employs TRBV18 and TRBJ2-5; a weak D match, TRBD2 (6 bases). V lost 5 bases and J 4 bases, leaving 14 bases between the germline ends. The CDR3 runs 14 residues. Looked up from germline, CDR1 is KGHSH and CDR2 is LQKENI.

In this sample, this clonotype turned up a few times. The chain joins TRBV7-8 to TRBJ2-1; D possibly corresponds to TRBD2 (5 bases). Germline values: CDR1 SGHVS, CDR2 FQNEAQ. The CDR3 runs 14 residues. V shed 5 bases and J shed 5 bases, with 13 bases lying between them. The CDR3 sequence is CASSQNRENNEQFF. The CDR3, as DNA: TGTGCCAGCAGCCAGAACCGGGAAAACAATGAGCAGTTCTTC.

This chain connects TRBV5-1 to TRBJ2-5; tentatively, D is TRBD2 (6 bases). Germline V gene lookup returns CDR1 SGHRS and CDR2 YFSETQ. Trimming stripped 3 bases from V and 5 bases from J, with 14 bases between. CDR3 length: 14 residues. The CDR3 DNA is TGCGCCAGCAGCTCACTAGCCCCGGGGGAGACCCAGTACTTC. This translates into CASSSLAPGETQYF.

The chain has TRBV12-3 or TRBV12-4 and TRBJ1-5, with D possibly being TRBD1 (5 bases). The CDR3 spans 15 residues. Trimming left V 5 bases short and J 6 bases short, with 17 bases between. The CDR3 protein is CASSPDGGGSQPQHF. CDR3 bases: TGTGCCAGCAGTCCGGACGGGGGTGGAAGTCAGCCCCAGCATTTT.

This rearrangement joins TRBV12-3 or TRBV12-4 to TRBJ2-6; 8 bases align to TRBD2. V lost 5 bases, J lost 4 bases, and 1 base stayed unmatched. This CDR3 is 14 amino acids long. The CDR3 reads CASSRGGGANVLTF. CDR3 nucleotides: TGTGCCAGCAGTCGGGGGGGCGGGGCCAACGTCCTGACTTTC.

This clonotype was detected a few times. V and J are TRBV12-3 or TRBV12-4 and TRBJ2-1, with 9 nucleotides matching TRBD2. This CDR3 has 15 residues. V was clipped by 3 bases and J by 3 bases; unmatched bases: 3. The CDR3 DNA reads as TGTGCCAGCAGTTTCACTAGCGGGTTCTACAATGAGCAGTTCTTC. This translates into CASSFTSGFYNEQFF.

V and J are TRBV28 and TRBJ2-4; 7 bases agree with TRBD1. Germline-derived CDR1 and CDR2 are MDHEN and SYDVKM. The V and J ends lost 5 bases and 6 bases, in that order; junction bases with no gene match: 7. The CDR3 consists of 14 residues. CDR3 amino acids: CASSPATGRNIQYF. For the CDR3, the DNA is TGTGCCAGCAGTCCCGCGACAGGGAGAAACATTCAGTACTTC. The variable domain in full, with the rest retrieved from reference TRBV28 and TRBJ2-4, is DVKVTQSSRYLVKRTGEKVFLECVQDMDHENMFWYRQDPGLGLRLIYFSYDVKMKEKGDIPEGYSVSREKKERFSLILESASTNQTSMYLCASSPATGRNIQYFGAGTRLSVL.

This clonotype was seen a handful of times. The genes are TRBV12-3 or TRBV12-4 and TRBJ2-4, with TRBD1 identical over 9 bases. Trimming cost V 5 bases and J 3 bases; bases outside gene matches: 8. The CDR3 contains 16 residues. CDR3 in amino acids: CASSPPGQGGKNIQYF. The CDR3, as DNA: TGTGCCAGCAGTCCACCGGGACAGGGAGGCAAAAACATTCAGTACTTC.

This clonotype has just a few counts. V usage is TRBV5-1 and J usage is TRBJ2-7; a possible D gene is TRBD1 (5 bases). Looked up from germline, CDR1 is SGHRS and CDR2 is YFSETQ. The V gene lost 2 bases and the J gene lost 2 bases, with 14 bases spanning the gap. This CDR3 contains 15 residues. This chain's CDR3 is CASSFDSRNPYEQYF. The CDR3 DNA reads TGCGCCAGCAGCTTCGACAGTAGAAACCCCTACGAGCAGTACTTC.

This clonotype was picked up a small number of times. The rearrangement links TRBV5-1 to TRBJ1-4, with a tentative D call TRBD1 (6 bases). The CDR3 covers 14 residues. Germline values: CDR1 SGHRS, CDR2 YFSETQ. V lost 1 base, J lost 6 bases, and 10 bases lay in between. CDR3 nucleotide sequence: TGCGCCAGCAGCTTGAAACAGGGAGATGAAAAACTGTTTTTT. This encodes CASSLKQGDEKLFF.

V is TRBV20-1 and J is TRBJ1-2; the D is unclear. Between the trimmed V and J ends, which lost 7 bases and 3 bases, there was a span of 9 bases. The CDR3 is made up of 11 amino acids. The germline gives CDR1 DFQATT, CDR2 SNEGSKA (reference sequence). The CDR3 region has the DNA TGCAGTGTCGGAGTTGACTATGGCTACACCTTC. It encodes CSVGVDYGYTF.

CDR3 sequence: CASSFFSGGGETQYF. CDR3 in DNA: TGTGCCAGCAGCTTTTTTAGCGGGGGTGGGGAGACCCAGTACTTC. The chain joins TRBV5-5 to TRBJ2-5; 9 bases are a match to TRBD2. The CDR3 length is 15 residues. V shed 2 bases, J shed 5 bases, and the junction held 7 bases outside the gene matches. Germline V gives CDR1 SGHKS, CDR2 YYEKEE (reference sequence).

This clonotype came up once. The chain employs TRBV4-3 and TRBJ2-1; TRBD2 aligns across 10 bases. After removal of 1 base from V and 8 bases from J, the junction contained 11 bases not matched to a gene. The CDR3 loop spans 17 amino acids. Looked up from germline, CDR1 is LGHNA and CDR2 is YSLEER. CDR3 DNA sequence: TGCGCCAGCAGCCAAGCCGGAGCGGGGGGGCAATACCATGAGCAGTTCTTC. Translation gives CASSQAGAGGQYHEQFF.

Only a few counts were recorded for this clonotype. The chain links TRBV6-5 to TRBJ1-6; D not resolved. Per the germline V gene, CDR1 is MNHEY and CDR2 is SVGAGI. Trimming stripped 5 bases from V and 11 bases from J, with 10 bases between. The CDR3 has 12 amino acids. The DNA of the CDR3 is TGTGCCAGCAGTCCCCTATGGGCACCCCTCCACTTT. Translating it yields CASSPLWAPLHF.